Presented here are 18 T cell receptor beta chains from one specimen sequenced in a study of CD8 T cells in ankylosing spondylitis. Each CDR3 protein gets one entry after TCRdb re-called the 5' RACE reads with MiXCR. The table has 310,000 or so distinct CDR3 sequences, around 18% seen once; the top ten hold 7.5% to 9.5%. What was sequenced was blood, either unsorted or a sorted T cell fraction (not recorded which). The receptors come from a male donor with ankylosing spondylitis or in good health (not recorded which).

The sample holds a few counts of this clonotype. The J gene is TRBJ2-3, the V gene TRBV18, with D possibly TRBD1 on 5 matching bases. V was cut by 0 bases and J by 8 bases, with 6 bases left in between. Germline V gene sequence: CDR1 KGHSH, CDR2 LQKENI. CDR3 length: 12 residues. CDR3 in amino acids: CASSPPQGTQYF. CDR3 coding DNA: TGTGCCAGCTCACCACCGCAGGGTACGCAGTATTTT.

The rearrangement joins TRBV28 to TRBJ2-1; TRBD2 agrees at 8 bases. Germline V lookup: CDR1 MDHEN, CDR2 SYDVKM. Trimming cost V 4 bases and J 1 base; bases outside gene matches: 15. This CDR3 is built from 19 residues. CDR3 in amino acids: CASSSSGLGRGGSYNEQFF. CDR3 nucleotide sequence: TGTGCCAGCAGTTCCTCGGGACTAGGGAGGGGGGGGTCCTACAATGAGCAGTTCTTC.

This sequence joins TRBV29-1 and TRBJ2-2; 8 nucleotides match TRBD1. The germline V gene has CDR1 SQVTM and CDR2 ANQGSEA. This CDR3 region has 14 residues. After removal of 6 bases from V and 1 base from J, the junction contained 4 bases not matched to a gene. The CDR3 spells CSVQDRVNTGELFF. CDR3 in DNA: TGCAGCGTACAGGACAGGGTGAACACCGGGGAGCTGTTTTTT.

CDR3 loop: CAARPSGGSYGYTF. The CDR3 nucleotides read TGTGCCGCCCGACCCTCAGGAGGTTCCTATGGCTACACCTTC. V gene TRBV6-1 combines with J gene TRBJ1-2; D unresolved. Germline V gene sequence: CDR1 MNHNS, CDR2 SASEGT. The CDR3 is made up of 14 amino acids. Trimming took off 11 bases at V and 4 bases at J, with 20 bases between the two ends.

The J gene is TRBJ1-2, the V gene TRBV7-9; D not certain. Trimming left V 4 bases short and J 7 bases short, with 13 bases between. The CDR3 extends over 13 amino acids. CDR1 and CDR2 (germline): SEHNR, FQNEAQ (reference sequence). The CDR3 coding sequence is TGTGCCAGCAGCTCCCGGAATGCCGGTGGCTACACCTTC. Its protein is CASSSRNAGGYTF.

The DNA for the CDR3 is TGTGCCGGTGGACTAGCGGGGGCAGATACGCAGTATTTT. Its translation: CAGGLAGADTQYF. The chain combines TRBV2 with TRBJ2-3, with 13 bases lining up with TRBD2. The trim removed 11 bases at V and 4 bases at J, leaving 3 bases unmatched. This CDR3 spans 13 amino acids. Germline assignment: CDR1 SNHLY and CDR2 FYNNEI.

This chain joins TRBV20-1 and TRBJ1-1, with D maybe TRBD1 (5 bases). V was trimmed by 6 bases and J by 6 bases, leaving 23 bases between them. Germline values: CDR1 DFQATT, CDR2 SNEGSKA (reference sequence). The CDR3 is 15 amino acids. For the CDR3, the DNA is TGCAGTGCACATACCGGGGTGGGGGGGTCAGCTGAAGCTTTCTTT. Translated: CSAHTGVGGSAEAFF.

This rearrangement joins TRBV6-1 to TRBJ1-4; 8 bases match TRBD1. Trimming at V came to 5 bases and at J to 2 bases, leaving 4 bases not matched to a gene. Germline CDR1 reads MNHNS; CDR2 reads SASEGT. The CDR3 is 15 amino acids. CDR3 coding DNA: TGTGCCAGCAGTCCCCGACAGGGGACTAATGAAAAACTGTTTTTT. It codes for CASSPRQGTNEKLFF.

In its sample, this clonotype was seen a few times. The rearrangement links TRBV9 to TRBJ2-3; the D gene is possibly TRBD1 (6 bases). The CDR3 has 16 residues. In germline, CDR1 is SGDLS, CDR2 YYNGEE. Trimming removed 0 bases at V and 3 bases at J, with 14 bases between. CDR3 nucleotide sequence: TGTGCCAGCAGCGTAGGATGGAACAGGGAAACAGATACGCAGTATTTT. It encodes CASSVGWNRETDTQYF.

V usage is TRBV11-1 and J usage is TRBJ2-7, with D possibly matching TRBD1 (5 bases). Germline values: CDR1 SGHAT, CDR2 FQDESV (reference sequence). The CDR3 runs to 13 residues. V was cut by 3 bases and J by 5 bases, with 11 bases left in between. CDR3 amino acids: CASSLGQTHEQYV. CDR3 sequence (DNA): TGTGCCAGCAGCTTGGGGCAGACCCACGAGCAGTACGTC.

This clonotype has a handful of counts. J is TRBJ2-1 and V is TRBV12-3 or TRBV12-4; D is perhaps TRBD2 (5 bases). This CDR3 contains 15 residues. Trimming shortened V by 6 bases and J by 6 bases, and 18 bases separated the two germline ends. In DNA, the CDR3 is TGTGCCAGCAGGACCATTGGGCTAGCTGTCAATGAGCAGTTCTTC. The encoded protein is CASRTIGLAVNEQFF.

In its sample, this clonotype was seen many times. The CDR3 loop is CASSFLPRRVSDTQYF. The CDR3 coding sequence is TGTGCCAGCAGTTTCTTACCCCGTAGAGTGTCAGATACGCAGTATTTT. The chain has TRBV27 and TRBJ2-3; D is undetermined. The CDR3 sequence is 16 residues long. Germline values: CDR1 MNHEY, CDR2 SMNVEV (reference sequence). The V end was cut by 3 bases, the J end by 4 bases, with 17 bases between.

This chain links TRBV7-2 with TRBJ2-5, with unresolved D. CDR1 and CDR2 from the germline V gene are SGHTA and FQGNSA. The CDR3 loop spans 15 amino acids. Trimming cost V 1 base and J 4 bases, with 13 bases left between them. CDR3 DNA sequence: TGTGCCAGCAGCTTAGGGCCTTTCGGGCGAGAGACCCAGTACTTC. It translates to CASSLGPFGRETQYF. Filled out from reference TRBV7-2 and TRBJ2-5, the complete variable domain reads GAGVSQSPSNKVTEKGKDVELRCDPISGHTALYWYRQSLGQGLEFLIYFQGNSAPDKSGLPSDRFSAERTGGSVSTLTIQRTQQEDSAVYLCASSLGPFGRETQYFGPGTRLLVL.

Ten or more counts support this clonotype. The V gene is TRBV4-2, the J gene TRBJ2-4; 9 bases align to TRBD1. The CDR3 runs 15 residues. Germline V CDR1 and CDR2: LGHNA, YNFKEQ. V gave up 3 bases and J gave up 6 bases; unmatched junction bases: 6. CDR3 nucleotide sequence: TGTGCCAGCAGCCAGACACAGGGGGCGATAAACATTCAGTACTTC. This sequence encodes CASSQTQGAINIQYF.

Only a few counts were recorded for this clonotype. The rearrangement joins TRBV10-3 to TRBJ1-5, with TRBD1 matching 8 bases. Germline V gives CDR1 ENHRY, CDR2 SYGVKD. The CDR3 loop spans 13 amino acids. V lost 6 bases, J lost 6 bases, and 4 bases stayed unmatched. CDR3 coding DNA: TGTGCCATCAGGCAGGGGGCAGGTCAGCCCCAGCATTTT. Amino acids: CAIRQGAGQPQHF.

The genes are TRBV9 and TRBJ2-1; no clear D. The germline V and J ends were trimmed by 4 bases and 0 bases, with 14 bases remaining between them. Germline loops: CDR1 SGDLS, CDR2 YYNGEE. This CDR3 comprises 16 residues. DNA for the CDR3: TGTGCCAGCAGCTTCACATACACTGGCTCCTACAATGAGCAGTTCTTC. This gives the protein CASSFTYTGSYNEQFF.

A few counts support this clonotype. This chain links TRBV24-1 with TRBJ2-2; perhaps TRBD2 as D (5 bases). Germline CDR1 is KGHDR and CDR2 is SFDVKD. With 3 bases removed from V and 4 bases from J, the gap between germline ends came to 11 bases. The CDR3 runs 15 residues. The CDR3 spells CATSDNGRITGELFF. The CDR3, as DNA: TGTGCCACCAGTGATAATGGGAGAATCACCGGGGAGCTGTTTTTT.

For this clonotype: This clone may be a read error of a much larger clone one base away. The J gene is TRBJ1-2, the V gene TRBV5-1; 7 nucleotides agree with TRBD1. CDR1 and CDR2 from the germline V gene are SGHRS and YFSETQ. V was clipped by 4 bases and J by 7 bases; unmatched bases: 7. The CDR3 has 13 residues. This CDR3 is CASSGDRAAGYTF. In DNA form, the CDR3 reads TGCGCCAGCAGCGGCGACAGGGCGGCTGGCTACACCTTC. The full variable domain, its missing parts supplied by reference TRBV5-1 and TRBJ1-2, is KAGVTQTPRYLIKTRGQQVTLSCSPISGHRSVSWYQQTPGQGLQFLFEYFSETQRNKGNFPGRFSGRQFSNSRSEMNVSTLELGDSALYLCASSGDRAAGYTFGSGTRLTVV.